The rows below give T cell receptor beta chains drawn from one sample of a study of T cell changes during pregnancy in multiple sclerosis. Clones were read by immunoSEQ multiplex PCR, and TCRdb kept only the in-frame ones, dropping some. The data show 30,000 to 40,000 clones, 90% seen once. Material: peripheral blood, obtained in the third trimester of pregnancy. The source of these receptors is a female donor in good health, enrolled as a control in a pregnancy study. CDR3s include the opening cysteine and the closing phenylalanine or tryptophan. A D gene is named only where the DNA matches it firmly. Not all rows give a size; the values are once, few, many and, for expanded clones, a class.

abundance: NA
v_gene: TRBV28
j_gene: TRBJ2-7
d_gene: NA
CDR3nt: TGTGCCAGCAGTCCCTCCGACAGATACTCCTACGAGCAGTACTTC
CDR3aa: CASSPSDRYSYEQYF

abundance: NA
v_gene: TRBV5-4
j_gene: TRBJ2-3
d_gene: NA
CDR3nt: TGTGCCAGCAACCCTAAGGGGGGGGCAGATACGCAGTATTTT
CDR3aa: CASNPKGGADTQYF

abundance: NA
v_gene: TRBV7-2
j_gene: TRBJ2-7
d_gene: NA
CDR3nt: TGTGCCAGCAGCTCCCAGGGGGGCCCCTACGAGCAGTACTTC
CDR3aa: CASSSQGGPYEQYF

abundance: once
v_gene: TRBV28
j_gene: TRBJ1-3
d_gene: TRBD1
CDR3nt: TGTGCCAGCGACAGGGGGAACACCATATATTTT
CDR3aa: CASDRGNTIYF

abundance: NA
v_gene: TRBV6-1
j_gene: TRBJ2-1
d_gene: TRBD2
CDR3nt: TGTGCCAGCACTCGAGCGGGAGCTGGGGGGGATGAGCAGTTCTTC
CDR3aa: CASTRAGAGGDEQFF

abundance: NA
v_gene: TRBV19
j_gene: TRBJ2-5
d_gene: NA
CDR3nt: TGTGCCAGTATCGGGAAGGGATTAGGTAAAGAGACCCAGTACTTC
CDR3aa: CASIGKGLGKETQYF

abundance: NA
v_gene: TRBV7-2
j_gene: TRBJ2-7
d_gene: NA
CDR3nt: TGTGCCAGCAGCTTATGGTTAGGGGGCGGGGACGAGCAGTACTTC
CDR3aa: CASSLWLGGGDEQYF

abundance: few
v_gene: TRBV29-1
j_gene: TRBJ2-7
d_gene: TRBD2
CDR3nt: TGCAGCGGAGGGACTAGCGGACGTTCCTACGAGCAGTACTTC
CDR3aa: CSGGTSGRSYEQYF

abundance: NA
v_gene: TRBV5-4
j_gene: TRBJ2-5
d_gene: TRBD2
CDR3nt: TGTGCCAGCAGGGCGGGACTAGCGGGAGTAGGGCAAGAGACCCAGTACTTC
CDR3aa: CASRAGLAGVGQETQYF

abundance: NA
v_gene: TRBV6-1
j_gene: TRBJ1-6
d_gene: TRBD1
CDR3nt: TGTGCCAGCAATATACAGGGGGCGAGTAATTCACCCCTCCACTTT
CDR3aa: CASNIQGASNSPLHF

abundance: NA
v_gene: TRBV28
j_gene: TRBJ2-7
d_gene: NA
CDR3nt: TGTGCCAGCACCATGCCGGGGGACGAGCAGTACTTC
CDR3aa: CASTMPGDEQYF